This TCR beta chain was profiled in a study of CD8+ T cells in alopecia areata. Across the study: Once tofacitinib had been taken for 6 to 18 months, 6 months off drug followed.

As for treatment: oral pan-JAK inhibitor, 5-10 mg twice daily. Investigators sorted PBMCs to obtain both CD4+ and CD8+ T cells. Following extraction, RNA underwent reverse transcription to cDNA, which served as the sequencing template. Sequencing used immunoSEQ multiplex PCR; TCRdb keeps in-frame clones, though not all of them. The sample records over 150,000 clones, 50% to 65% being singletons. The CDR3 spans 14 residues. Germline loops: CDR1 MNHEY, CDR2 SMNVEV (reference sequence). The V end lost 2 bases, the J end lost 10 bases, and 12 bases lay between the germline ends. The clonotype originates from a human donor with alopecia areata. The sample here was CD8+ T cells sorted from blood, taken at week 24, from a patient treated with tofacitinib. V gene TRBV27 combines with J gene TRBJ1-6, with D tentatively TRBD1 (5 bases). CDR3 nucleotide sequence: TGTGCCAGCAGTTTAGACCAGGGTGGGTCACCCCTCCACTTT. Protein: CASSLDQGGSPLHF.